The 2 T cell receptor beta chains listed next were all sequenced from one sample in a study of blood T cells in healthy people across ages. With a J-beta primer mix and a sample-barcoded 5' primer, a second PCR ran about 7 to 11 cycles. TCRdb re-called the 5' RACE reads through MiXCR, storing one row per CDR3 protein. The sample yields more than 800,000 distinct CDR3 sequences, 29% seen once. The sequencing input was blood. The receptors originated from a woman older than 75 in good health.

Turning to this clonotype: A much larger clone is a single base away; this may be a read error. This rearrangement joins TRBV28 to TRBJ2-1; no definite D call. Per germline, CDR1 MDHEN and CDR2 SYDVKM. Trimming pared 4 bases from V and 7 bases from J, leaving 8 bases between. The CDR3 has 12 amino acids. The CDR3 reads CASSWSPNEQFF. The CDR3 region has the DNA TGTGCCAGCAGTTGGTCTCCTAATGAGCAGTTCTTC. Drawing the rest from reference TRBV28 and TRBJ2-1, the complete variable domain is DVKVTQSSRYLVKRTGEKVFLECVQDMDHENMFWYRQDPGLGLRLIYFSYDVKMKEKGDIPEGYSVSREKKERFSLILESASTNQTSMYLCASSWSPNEQFFGPGTRLTVL.

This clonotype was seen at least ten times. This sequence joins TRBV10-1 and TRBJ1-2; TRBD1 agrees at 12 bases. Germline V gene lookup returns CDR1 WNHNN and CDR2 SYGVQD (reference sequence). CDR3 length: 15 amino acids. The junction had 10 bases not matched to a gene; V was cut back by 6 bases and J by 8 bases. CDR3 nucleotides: TGCGCCAGCAGCGACGGGACAGGGGGCGCGAGGGGCTACACCTTC. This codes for CASSDGTGGARGYTF.